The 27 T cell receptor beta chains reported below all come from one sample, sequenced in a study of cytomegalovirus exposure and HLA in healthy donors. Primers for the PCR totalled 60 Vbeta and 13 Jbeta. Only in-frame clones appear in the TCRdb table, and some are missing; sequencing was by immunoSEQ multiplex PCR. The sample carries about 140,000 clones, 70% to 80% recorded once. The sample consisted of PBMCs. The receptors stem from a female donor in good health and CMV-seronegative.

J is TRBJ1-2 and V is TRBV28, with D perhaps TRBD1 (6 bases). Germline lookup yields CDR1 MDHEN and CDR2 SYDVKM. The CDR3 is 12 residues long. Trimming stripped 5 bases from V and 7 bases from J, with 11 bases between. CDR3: CASSTTGLGYTF. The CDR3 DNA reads TGTGCCAGCAGTACAACAGGGCTTGGCTACACCTTC.

CDR3 amino acids: CATSKDRGLGGYTF. The CDR3 nucleotides read TGTGCCACCAGCAAGGACAGGGGGCTTGGTGGCTACACCTTC. V gene TRBV15 combines with J gene TRBJ1-2; 11 bases line up with TRBD1. V lost 4 bases, J lost 7 bases, and 5 bases stayed unmatched. The CDR3 has 14 residues. The germline gives CDR1 LNHNV, CDR2 YYDKDF (reference sequence). Full variable domain (remainder filled in from reference TRBV15 and TRBJ1-2): DAMVIQNPRYQVTQFGKPVTLSCSQTLNHNVMYWYQQKSSQAPKLLFHYYDKDFNNEADTPDNFQSRRPNTSFCFLDIRSPGLGDTAMYLCATSKDRGLGGYTFGSGTRLTVV.

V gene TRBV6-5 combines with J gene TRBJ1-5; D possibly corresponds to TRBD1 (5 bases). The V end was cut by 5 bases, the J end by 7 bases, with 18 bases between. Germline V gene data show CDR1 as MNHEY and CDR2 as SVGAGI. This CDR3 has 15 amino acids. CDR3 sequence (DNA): TGTGCCAGCAGTGCCCCTTTCAGGGCAGGGCAGCCCCAGCATTTT. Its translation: CASSAPFRAGQPQHF.

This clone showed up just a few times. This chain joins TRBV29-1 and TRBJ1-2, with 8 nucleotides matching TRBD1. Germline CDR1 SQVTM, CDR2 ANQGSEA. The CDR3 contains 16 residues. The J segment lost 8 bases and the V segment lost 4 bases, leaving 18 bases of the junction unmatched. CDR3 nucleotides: TGCAGCGTTGGACTTCTAGCGGACAGGGCCCCTGAGGGCTACACCTTC. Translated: CSVGLLADRAPEGYTF.

CDR3 residues: CASRDDRGGYEQYF. The DNA for the CDR3 is TGTGCAAGTCGCGATGACAGGGGCGGCTACGAGCAGTACTTC. This sequence joins TRBV12-2 and TRBJ2-7; the table's TRBD1 call for D was not verified on the DNA. TRBV12-2 is given as a pseudogene. The length of the CDR3 is 14 residues.

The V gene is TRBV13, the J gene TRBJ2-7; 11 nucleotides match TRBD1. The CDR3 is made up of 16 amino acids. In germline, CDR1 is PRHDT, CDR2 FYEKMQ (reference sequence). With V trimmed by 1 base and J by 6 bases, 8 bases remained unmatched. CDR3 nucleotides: TGTGCCAGCAGCTTAGCCCCGGGACAGGGGGTAAGCGAGCAGTACTTC. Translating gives CASSLAPGQGVSEQYF.

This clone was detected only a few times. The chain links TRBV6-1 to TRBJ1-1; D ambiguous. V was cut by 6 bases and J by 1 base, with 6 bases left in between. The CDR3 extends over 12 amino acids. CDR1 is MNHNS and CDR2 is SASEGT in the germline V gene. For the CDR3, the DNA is TGTGCCAGCAGGGAGGGGAACACTGAAGCTTTCTTT. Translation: CASREGNTEAFF.

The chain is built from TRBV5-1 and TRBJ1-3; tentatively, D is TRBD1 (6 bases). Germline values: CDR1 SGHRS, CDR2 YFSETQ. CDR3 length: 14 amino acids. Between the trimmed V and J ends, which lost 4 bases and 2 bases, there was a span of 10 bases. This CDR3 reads CASSTGTAGNTIYF. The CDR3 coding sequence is TGCGCCAGCAGCACAGGGACGGCTGGAAACACCATATATTTT. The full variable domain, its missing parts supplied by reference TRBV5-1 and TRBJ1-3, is KAGVTQTPRYLIKTRGQQVTLSCSPISGHRSVSWYQQTPGQGLQFLFEYFSETQRNKGNFPGRFSGRQFSNSRSEMNVSTLELGDSALYLCASSTGTAGNTIYFGEGSWLTVV.

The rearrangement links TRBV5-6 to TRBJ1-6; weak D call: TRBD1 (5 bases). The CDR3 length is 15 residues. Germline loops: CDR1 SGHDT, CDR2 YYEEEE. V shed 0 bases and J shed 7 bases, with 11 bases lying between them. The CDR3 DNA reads TGTGCCAGCAGCTTGGGCCCGCGGGGGAATTCACCCCTCCACTTT. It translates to CASSLGPRGNSPLHF.

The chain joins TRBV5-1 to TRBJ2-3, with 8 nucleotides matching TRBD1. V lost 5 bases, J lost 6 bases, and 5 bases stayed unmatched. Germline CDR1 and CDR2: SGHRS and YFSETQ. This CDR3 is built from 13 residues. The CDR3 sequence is CASSSDRADTQYF. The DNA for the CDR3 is TGCGCCAGCAGTTCGGACAGGGCGGATACGCAGTATTTT.

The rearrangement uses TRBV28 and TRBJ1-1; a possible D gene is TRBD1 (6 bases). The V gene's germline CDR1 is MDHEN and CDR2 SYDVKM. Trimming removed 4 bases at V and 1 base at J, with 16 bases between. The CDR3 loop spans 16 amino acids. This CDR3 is CASSSLDSLRNTEAFF. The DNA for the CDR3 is TGTGCCAGCAGTTCCCTGGACAGCCTAAGGAACACTGAAGCTTTCTTT. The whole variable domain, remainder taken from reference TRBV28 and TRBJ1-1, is DVKVTQSSRYLVKRTGEKVFLECVQDMDHENMFWYRQDPGLGLRLIYFSYDVKMKEKGDIPEGYSVSREKKERFSLILESASTNQTSMYLCASSSLDSLRNTEAFFGQGTRLTVV.

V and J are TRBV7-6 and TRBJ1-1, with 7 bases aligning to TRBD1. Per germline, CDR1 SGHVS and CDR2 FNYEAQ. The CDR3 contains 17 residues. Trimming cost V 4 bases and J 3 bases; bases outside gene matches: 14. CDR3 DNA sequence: TGTGCCAGCAGCTCAATTATGACAGGGCGGGTTGACACTGAAGCTTTCTTT. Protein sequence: CASSSIMTGRVDTEAFF.

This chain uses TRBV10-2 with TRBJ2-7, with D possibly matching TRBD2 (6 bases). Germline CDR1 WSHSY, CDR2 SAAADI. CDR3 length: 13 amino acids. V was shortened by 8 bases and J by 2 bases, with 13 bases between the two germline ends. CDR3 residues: CASRDSGAYEQYF. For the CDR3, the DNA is TGCGCCAGCCGAGATAGCGGAGCCTACGAGCAGTACTTC.

CDR3 loop: CASSLSPASGGYTF. The CDR3 nucleotides read TGTGCCAGCAGTTTATCTCCGGCCTCAGGGGGCTACACCTTC. The V gene is TRBV27, the J gene TRBJ1-2; maybe TRBD1 (5 bases). Germline assignment: CDR1 MNHEY and CDR2 SMNVEV (reference sequence). CDR3 length: 14 residues. V was trimmed by 0 bases and J by 8 bases, leaving 13 bases between them.

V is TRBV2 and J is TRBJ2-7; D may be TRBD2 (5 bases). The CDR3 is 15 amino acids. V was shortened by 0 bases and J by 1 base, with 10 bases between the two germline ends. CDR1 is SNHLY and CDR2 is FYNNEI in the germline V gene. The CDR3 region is CASSEAAGVSYEQYF. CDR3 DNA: TGTGCCAGCAGTGAAGCGGCCGGGGTATCCTACGAGCAGTACTTC.

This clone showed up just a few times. Here the CDR3 reads CASSLVQGKDTEAFF. DNA of the CDR3: TGTGCCAGCAGCTTGGTCCAGGGTAAGGACACTGAAGCTTTCTTT. V gene TRBV5-4 combines with J gene TRBJ1-1, with D possibly TRBD1 on 5 matching bases. The CDR3 covers 15 residues. The V and J ends lost 0 bases and 3 bases respectively, with 12 bases between them. CDR1 and CDR2 from the germline V gene are SGHNT and YYREEE (reference sequence).

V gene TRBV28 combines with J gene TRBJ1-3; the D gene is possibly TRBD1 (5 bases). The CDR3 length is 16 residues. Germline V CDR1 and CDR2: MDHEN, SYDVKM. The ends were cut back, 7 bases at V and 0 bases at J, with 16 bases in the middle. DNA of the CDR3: TGTGCCAGCACCAGGGCCTTCCTATCCTCTGGAAACACCATATATTTT. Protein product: CASTRAFLSSGNTIYF.

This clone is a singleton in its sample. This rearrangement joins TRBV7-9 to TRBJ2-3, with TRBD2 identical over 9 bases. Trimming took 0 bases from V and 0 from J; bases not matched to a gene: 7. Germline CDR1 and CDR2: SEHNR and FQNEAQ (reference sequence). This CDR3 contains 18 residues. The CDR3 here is CASSLAPLAGRSTDTQYF. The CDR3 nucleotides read TGTGCCAGCAGCTTAGCCCCCCTAGCGGGACGTAGCACAGATACGCAGTATTTT.

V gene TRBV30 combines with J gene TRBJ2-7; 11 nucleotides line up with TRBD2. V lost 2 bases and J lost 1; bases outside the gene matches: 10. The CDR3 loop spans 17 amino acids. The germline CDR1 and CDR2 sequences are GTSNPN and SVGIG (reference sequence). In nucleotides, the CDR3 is TGTGCCTGGAGTCTCTGGATAGCGGGAGGGCGGTCCTACGAGCAGTACTTC. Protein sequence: CAWSLWIAGGRSYEQYF.

The CDR3 loop is CASTQPGINTGELFF. CDR3 DNA sequence: TGTGCCAGCACCCAACCAGGCATTAACACCGGGGAGCTGTTTTTT. This chain links TRBV11-2 with TRBJ2-2; no definite D call. From germline, CDR1 is SGHAT and CDR2 FQNNGV. The CDR3 length is 15 residues. Trimming shortened V by 7 bases and J by 2 bases, and 14 bases separated the two germline ends.

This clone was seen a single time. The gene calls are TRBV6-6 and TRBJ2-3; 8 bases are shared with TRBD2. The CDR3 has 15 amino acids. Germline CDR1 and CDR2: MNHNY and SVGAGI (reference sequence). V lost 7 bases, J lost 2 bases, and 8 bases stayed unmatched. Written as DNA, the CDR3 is TGTGCCAGCACCACACGGGGGGGGATCACAGATACGCAGTATTTT. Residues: CASTTRGGITDTQYF.

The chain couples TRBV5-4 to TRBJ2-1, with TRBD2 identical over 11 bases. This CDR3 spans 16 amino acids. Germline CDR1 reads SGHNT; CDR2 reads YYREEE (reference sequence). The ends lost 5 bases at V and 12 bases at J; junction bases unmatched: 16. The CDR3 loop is CASSGGVGSGGAGQFF. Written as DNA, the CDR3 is TGTGCCAGCAGTGGGGGCGTCGGTAGCGGGGGGGCGGGGCAGTTCTTC.

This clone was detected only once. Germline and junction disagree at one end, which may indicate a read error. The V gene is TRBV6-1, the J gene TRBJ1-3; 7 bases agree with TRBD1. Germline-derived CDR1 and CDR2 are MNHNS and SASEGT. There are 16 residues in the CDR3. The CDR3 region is CASSVDRVISGNIIYF. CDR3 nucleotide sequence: TGTGCCAGCAGTGTAGACAGGGTTATCTCTGGAAACATCATATATTTT.

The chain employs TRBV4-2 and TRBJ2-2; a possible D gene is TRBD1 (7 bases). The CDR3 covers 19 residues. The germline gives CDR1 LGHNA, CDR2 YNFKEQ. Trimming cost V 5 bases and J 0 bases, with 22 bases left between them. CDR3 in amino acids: CASSSTAWGDSPNTGELFF. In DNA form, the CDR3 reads TGTGCCAGCAGCTCGACCGCCTGGGGGGACAGCCCGAACACCGGGGAGCTGTTTTTT.

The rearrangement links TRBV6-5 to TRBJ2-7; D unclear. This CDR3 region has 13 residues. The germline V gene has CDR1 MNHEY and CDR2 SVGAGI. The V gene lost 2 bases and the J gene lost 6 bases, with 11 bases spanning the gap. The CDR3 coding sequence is TGTGCCAGCAGTTACCCCCAGTTCCGCGAGCAGTACTTC. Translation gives CASSYPQFREQYF.

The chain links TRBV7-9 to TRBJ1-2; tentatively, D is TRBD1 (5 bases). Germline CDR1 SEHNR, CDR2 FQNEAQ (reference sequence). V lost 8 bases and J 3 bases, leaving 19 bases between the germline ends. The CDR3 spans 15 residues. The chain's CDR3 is CASSEGVGWDYGYTF. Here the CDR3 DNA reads TGTGCCAGCTCCGAAGGGGTAGGGTGGGACTATGGCTACACCTTC.

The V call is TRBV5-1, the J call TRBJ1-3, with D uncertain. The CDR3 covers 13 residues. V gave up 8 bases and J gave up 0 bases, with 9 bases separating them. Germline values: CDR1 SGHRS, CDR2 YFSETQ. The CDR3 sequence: CASPYGSGNTIYF. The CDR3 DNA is TGCGCCAGTCCTTACGGCTCTGGAAACACCATATATTTT.